The 31 T cell receptor beta chains in this list originate from one sample, sequenced in a study of shared clonotypes between healthy human individuals. Libraries were prepared by immunoSEQ multiplex PCR; TCRdb keeps only in-frame clonotypes and omits some of them. The sample lists hundreds of thousands of clones, 72% occurring once. Input material: memory CD4+ T cells sorted from blood. Described subset: CD45RA-negative fraction. These receptors were collected from a woman in her twenties or thirties in good health.

This clone appeared a single time. The V call is TRBV18, the J call TRBJ2-1, with TRBD2 as a possible D gene (7 bases). Germline lookup yields CDR1 KGHSH and CDR2 LQKENI. Trimming stripped 2 bases from V and 3 bases from J, with 17 bases between. This CDR3 contains 17 residues. This CDR3 reads CASSPGGPSSGYNEQFF. In nucleotides, the CDR3 is TGTGCCAGCTCACCAGGGGGCCCGTCTAGCGGCTACAATGAGCAGTTCTTC.

J is TRBJ1-5 and V is TRBV6-1; D ambiguous. This CDR3 spans 12 amino acids. V lost 8 bases, J lost 2 bases, and 7 bases lay in between. CDR1 is MNHNS and CDR2 is SASEGT in the germline V gene. For the CDR3, the DNA is TGTGCCAGCGAGGTAGGCAATCAGCCCCAGCATTTT. Protein: CASEVGNQPQHF.

The V gene is TRBV18, the J gene TRBJ2-2; TRBD1 might be the D (6 bases). Trimming took 2 bases from V and 4 from J, leaving 11 bases between them. Germline assignment: CDR1 KGHSH and CDR2 LQKENI. The CDR3 consists of 15 residues. CDR3 region: CASSPVQDSTGELFF. CDR3 bases: TGTGCCAGCTCACCAGTGCAGGACAGCACCGGGGAGCTGTTTTTT.

The genes are TRBV10-2 and TRBJ2-7, with 9 nucleotides matching TRBD1. Germline V gene sequence: CDR1 WSHSY, CDR2 SAAADI. CDR3 length equals 13 residues. V was clipped by 6 bases and J by 6 bases; unmatched bases: 6. CDR3 nucleotides: TGCGCCAGCAGAGAACAGGGGGCGAGCGAGCAGTACTTC. Encoded protein: CASREQGASEQYF.

CDR3 coding DNA: TGTGCCAGCAGTCCGACCGCCAAGAGGGGGCTTGCCTATGGCTACACCTTC. Protein product: CASSPTAKRGLAYGYTF. This rearrangement joins TRBV27 to TRBJ1-2; TRBD1 matches at 7 bases. After removal of 5 bases from V and 4 bases from J, the junction contained 16 bases not matched to a gene. The CDR3 extends over 17 amino acids. Germline loops: CDR1 MNHEY, CDR2 SMNVEV (reference sequence).

The rearrangement joins TRBV11-3 to TRBJ1-1; 8 bases fit TRBD1. V trimming: 4 bases; J trimming: 6 bases; junction bases outside the gene matches: 4. Germline values: CDR1 SGHNT, CDR2 YENEEA. CDR3 length: 13 amino acids. DNA for the CDR3: TGTGCCAGCAGCTCCCAGGGGGCTTCTGAAGCTTTCTTT. It encodes CASSSQGASEAFF. Full variable domain (missing parts from reference TRBV11-3 and TRBJ1-1): EAGVVQSPRYKIIEKKQPVAFWCNPISGHNTLYWYLQNLGQGPELLIRYENEEAVDDSQLPKDRFSAERLKGVDSTLKIQPAELGDSAVYLCASSSQGASEAFFGQGTRLTVV.

Remarks on this clone: The same CDR3 can be traced to other DNA sequences in this sample. This sequence joins TRBV28 and TRBJ2-7; D gene ambiguous. V shed 3 bases and J shed 2 bases, with 5 bases lying between them. The CDR3 is 12 amino acids. CDR1 is MDHEN, CDR2 SYDVKM, per germline. Here the CDR3 DNA reads TGTGCCAGCAGTTTGAAGGCCTACGAGCAGTACTTC. Its translation is CASSLKAYEQYF.

The chain employs TRBV7-6 and TRBJ2-5; TRBD2 is a possible D gene (6 bases). Germline lookup yields CDR1 SGHVS and CDR2 FNYEAQ. Trimming removed 3 bases at V and 5 bases at J, with 19 bases between. This CDR3 is 16 amino acids long. CDR3 nucleotide sequence: TGTGCCAGCAGCTTTCAACCCGGGAGATTTGTGGAGACCCAGTACTTC. Its protein product is CASSFQPGRFVETQYF.

The CDR3 nucleotides read TGTGCCAGCAGCTTGGGGCCCTTGAGCAATCAGCCCCAGCATTTT. It is translated as CASSLGPLSNQPQHF. The chain is built from TRBV5-4 and TRBJ1-5; D is unclear. CDR3 size: 15 residues. CDR1 SGHNT and CDR2 YYREEE come from the germline V gene (reference sequence). Trimming removed 0 bases at V and 1 base at J, with 8 bases between.

V usage is TRBV7-7 and J usage is TRBJ2-5, with TRBD1 identical over 8 bases. V shed 5 bases and J 10 bases; nucleotides not matched to a gene: 12. The CDR3 contains 14 residues. Per germline, CDR1 SSHAT and CDR2 FNYEAQ (reference sequence). The CDR3 sequence: CASSLDRGGWVQYF. The CDR3 DNA is TGTGCCAGCAGCCTCGACAGGGGAGGATGGGTCCAGTACTTC. The whole variable domain, remainder taken from reference TRBV7-7 and TRBJ2-5, is GAGVSQSPRYKVTKRGQDVTLRCDPISSHATLYWYQQALGQGPEFLTYFNYEAQPDKSGLPSDRFSAERPEGSISTLTIQRTEQRDSAMYRCASSLDRGGWVQYFGPGTRLLVL.

This clone was recorded a few times. V is TRBV5-8 and J is TRBJ2-1, with D perhaps matching TRBD2 (5 bases). Looked up from germline, CDR1 is SGHTS and CDR2 is YDEGEE. The CDR3 has 13 residues. Trimming removed 2 bases at V and 6 bases at J, with 9 bases between. The CDR3: CASSFRRSNEQFF. As DNA, the CDR3 is TGTGCCAGCAGCTTTCGGAGGAGCAATGAGCAGTTCTTC.

This clone was picked up a small number of times. J is TRBJ1-5 and V is TRBV30; D gene uncertain. The V gene lost 1 base and the J gene lost 3 bases, with 16 bases spanning the gap. The germline V gene has CDR1 GTSNPN and CDR2 SVGIG (reference sequence). The CDR3 is 16 residues long. The CDR3 region is CAWSAGFLAINQPQHF. CDR3 sequence (DNA): TGTGCCTGGAGTGCAGGTTTCCTAGCTATCAATCAGCCCCAGCATTTT.

The chain is built from TRBV4-1 and TRBJ2-3; 9 positions match TRBD2. V shed 10 bases, J shed 0 bases, and the junction held 2 bases outside the gene matches. The V gene's germline CDR1 is MGHRA and CDR2 YSYEKL. The CDR3 covers 13 residues. CDR3 nucleotides: TGCGCCACTAGCGGGATAAGCACAGATACGCAGTATTTT. Amino acids: CATSGISTDTQYF.

The chain recombines TRBV9 with TRBJ2-7; the D call may be TRBD1 or TRBD2 (5 bases each). V was shortened by 3 bases and J by 2 bases, with 15 bases between the two germline ends. Germline V lookup: CDR1 SGDLS, CDR2 YYNGEE. This CDR3 region has 15 residues. CDR3 protein: CASSAAMGEAYEQYF. CDR3 DNA sequence: TGTGCCAGCAGCGCCGCCATGGGGGAAGCCTACGAGCAGTACTTC. The full variable domain, rest sourced from reference TRBV9 and TRBJ2-7, is DSGVTQTPKHLITATGQRVTLRCSPRSGDLSVYWYQQSLDQGLQFLIQYYNGEERAKGNILERFSAQQFPDLHSELNLSSLELGDSALYFCASSAAMGEAYEQYFGPGTRLTVT.

The chain combines TRBV5-6 with TRBJ2-2, with a possible D match to TRBD1 (6 bases). Germline lookup yields CDR1 SGHDT and CDR2 YYEEEE. The CDR3 totals 16 residues. V dropped 1 base and J dropped 1 base, with 11 bases sitting between them. The CDR3 region has the DNA TGTGCCAGCAGCTTGCCTATGACAGGGAACACCGGGGAGCTGTTTTTT. This codes for CASSLPMTGNTGELFF.

This chain uses TRBV19 with TRBJ2-2, with 8 bases identical to TRBD2. This CDR3 comprises 13 residues. Germline CDR1 is LNHDA and CDR2 is SQIVND (reference sequence). Trimming took 9 bases from V and 6 from J; bases not matched to a gene: 6. The CDR3 loop reads CASHGGVAGELFF. The CDR3 nucleotides read TGTGCCAGCCACGGGGGGGTGGCCGGGGAGCTGTTTTTT.

The chain recombines TRBV5-1 with TRBJ2-3; D may be TRBD1 (5 bases). The CDR3 runs 15 residues. V was cut by 4 bases and J by 2 bases, with 14 bases left in between. Germline-derived CDR1 and CDR2 are SGHRS and YFSETQ. The CDR3 is CASSPGHPHTDTQYF. In DNA form, the CDR3 reads TGCGCCAGCAGCCCCGGACACCCCCACACAGATACGCAGTATTTT.

As concerns this clone: Other DNA sequences within the sample encode an identical CDR3. The V gene is TRBV19, the J gene TRBJ2-1, with D possibly matching TRBD1 (6 bases). The CDR3 runs 17 residues. The V end lost 0 bases, the J end lost 3 bases, and 15 bases lay between the germline ends. Germline V gene sequence: CDR1 LNHDA, CDR2 SQIVND (reference sequence). CDR3 sequence reads: CASSIDSGVGGYNEQFF. The CDR3 DNA reads TGTGCCAGTAGTATAGATTCAGGGGTGGGTGGCTACAATGAGCAGTTCTTC.

V and J are TRBV29-1 and TRBJ2-1; D not resolved. Trimming removed 6 bases at V and 7 bases at J, with 10 bases between. The germline CDR1 and CDR2 sequences are SQVTM and ANQGSEA. The CDR3 is 11 amino acids. CDR3 bases: TGCAGCGTGCCAACGTTGAATGAGCAGTTCTTC. Translating gives CSVPTLNEQFF.

V usage is TRBV5-6 and J usage is TRBJ1-2; 8 nucleotides match TRBD1. Germline CDR1 is SGHDT and CDR2 is YYEEEE. Germline trimming cut 2 bases from V and 2 bases from J; bases unmatched to any gene: 2. The CDR3 has 14 residues. The CDR3 spells CASSFDRGNYGYTF. CDR3 DNA sequence: TGTGCCAGCAGCTTTGACAGGGGAAACTATGGCTACACCTTC.

The rearrangement uses TRBV5-1 and TRBJ2-7; 9 bases line up with TRBD2. Per the germline V gene, CDR1 is SGHRS and CDR2 is YFSETQ. The CDR3 has 15 amino acids. Losses at the gene ends were 1 base for V and 3 bases for J; bases not matched to a gene: 5. The CDR3 DNA sequence: TGCGCCAGCAGCTTGAGATCTAGCGGGAACTACGAGCAGTACTTC. Translated: CASSLRSSGNYEQYF.

This chain joins TRBV20-1 and TRBJ2-7; no definite D call. V was trimmed by 4 bases and J by 6 bases, leaving 10 bases between them. This CDR3 is 11 amino acids long. Germline lookup yields CDR1 DFQATT and CDR2 SNEGSKA (reference sequence). In DNA, the CDR3 is TGCAGTGCTAATCTTCTGGTCGAGCAGTACTTC. This sequence encodes CSANLLVEQYF.

The chain joins TRBV5-8 to TRBJ2-5; D not certain. V gave up 1 base and J gave up 2 bases, with 12 bases separating them. Germline V gene sequence: CDR1 SGHTS, CDR2 YDEGEE. The CDR3 consists of 15 residues. CDR3 coding DNA: TGTGCCAGCAGCTTGCACGGGTTGGTACAAGAGACCCAGTACTTC. It encodes CASSLHGLVQETQYF.

V is TRBV5-1 and J is TRBJ2-5; 7 nucleotides match TRBD2. Trimming cost V 9 bases and J 0 bases; bases outside gene matches: 8. The CDR3 extends over 14 amino acids. Germline values: CDR1 SGHRS, CDR2 YFSETQ. Here the CDR3 reads CATASGTYQETQYF. As DNA, the CDR3 is TGCGCCACCGCAAGCGGGACGTACCAAGAGACCCAGTACTTC.

The chain couples TRBV30 to TRBJ1-5; a weak D match, TRBD1 (6 bases). The CDR3 is 15 amino acids. Germline V gives CDR1 GTSNPN, CDR2 SVGIG (reference sequence). The V end was cut by 4 bases, the J end by 1 base, with 14 bases between. CDR3 in amino acids: CAWTEQGISNQPQHF. In DNA form, the CDR3 reads TGTGCCTGGACGGAACAGGGAATCAGCAATCAGCCCCAGCATTTT.

The V gene is TRBV19, the J gene TRBJ2-6; a weak D match, TRBD1 (6 bases). The germline CDR1 and CDR2 sequences are LNHDA and SQIVND (reference sequence). This CDR3 has 20 residues. V was cut by 4 bases and J by 2 bases, with 24 bases left in between. The DNA for the CDR3 is TGTGCCAGTAGTAATCACCCCTCCGGGACAATAGCTACTGGGGCCAACGTCCTGACTTTC. It codes for CASSNHPSGTIATGANVLTF.

As DNA, the CDR3 is TGTGCCAGCAGCGCAAGTCTCGTTATCGGGGGCGAGCAGTACTTC. Translation: CASSASLVIGGEQYF. The V call is TRBV5-4, the J call TRBJ2-7; D is perhaps TRBD2 (6 bases). V was cut by 4 bases and J by 6 bases, with 20 bases left in between. The length of the CDR3 is 15 residues. Germline V gene data show CDR1 as SGHNT and CDR2 as YYREEE (reference sequence).

The chain carries TRBV6-5 and TRBJ1-5; D ambiguous. From germline, CDR1 is MNHEY and CDR2 SVGAGI. The V gene lost 8 bases and the J gene lost 3 bases, with 5 bases spanning the gap. The CDR3 has 11 amino acids. Written as DNA, the CDR3 is TGTGCCAGCCGGGACAATCAGCCCCAGCATTTT. Encoded protein: CASRDNQPQHF.

This clone was seen a few times. J is TRBJ2-6 and V is TRBV19, with TRBD1 matching over 7 bases. This CDR3 comprises 14 residues. The germline V gene has CDR1 LNHDA and CDR2 SQIVND (reference sequence). Trimming at V came to 7 bases and at J to 2 bases, leaving 2 bases not matched to a gene. The CDR3 region is CASNRGAGANVLTF. The DNA for the CDR3 is TGTGCCAGTAACAGGGGCGCTGGGGCCAACGTCCTGACTTTC.

The V gene is TRBV11-2, the J gene TRBJ1-3, with D possibly matching TRBD1 (5 bases). The CDR3 extends over 14 amino acids. Germline V lookup: CDR1 SGHAT, CDR2 FQNNGV. V lost 0 bases to trimming and J lost 4 bases, with 7 bases between them. Written as DNA, the CDR3 is TGTGCCAGCAGCTTAGACAGGGTCGGAAACACCATATATTTT. Its protein is CASSLDRVGNTIYF.

The chain couples TRBV18 to TRBJ2-5; 7 nucleotides line up with TRBD1. The V gene end was trimmed by 5 bases and the J gene end by 5 bases; junction bases not matched to a gene: 5. This CDR3 is built from 13 residues. Germline values: CDR1 KGHSH, CDR2 LQKENI. The CDR3 reads CASSATGQETQYF. The CDR3 DNA is TGTGCCAGCTCAGCGACAGGGCAGGAGACCCAGTACTTC.